This record covers a single TCR beta chain. The antigen is undetermined. This sample was taken from a study of shared clonotypes between healthy human individuals. Study-wide background: The donor pool was made up of a couple of women and three men aged 18 to 49. The study's findings and limits: The genetic and exposure-history diversity represented was limited by few donors.

Germline trimming cut 9 bases from V and 2 bases from J; bases unmatched to any gene: 3. CDR1 is ENHRY and CDR2 is SYGVKD in the germline V gene. The CDR3 is 12 residues long. Measured with immunoSEQ multiplex PCR; TCRdb has only the in-frame clones, and not every one. The table records 190,000 or so clones, 90% to 95% of them present only once. Free of recent acute infections or vaccinations, the donors were healthy HIV-negative adults. The genes are TRBV10-3 and TRBJ2-7, with TRBD1 identical over 8 bases. The material sequenced was naive CD4+ T cells sorted from blood. Described subset: CD45RA+ positively selected. The sequence was obtained from a woman in her thirties in good health. The CDR3 protein is CAISDRAYEQYF. CDR3 DNA: TGTGCCATTTCGGACAGGGCCTACGAGCAGTACTTC.